The 22 T cell receptor beta chains below all came from one sample that was sequenced in a study of spatial heterogeneity in lung cancer. Indicated time point: blood at routine non-recurrence follow-up after resection. Unsorted whole RNA of tumor, nontumor lung or frozen PBMC was sequenced. TCRdb re-called the 5' RACE reads with MiXCR, one entry per CDR3 protein. The sample records some 54,000 distinct CDR3 sequences, under 8% being singletons. The sample consisted of PBMCs, taken at follow-up. The origin of the receptors is a female donor with early-stage non-small cell lung cancer.

This clonotype was counted a few times. The chain combines TRBV7-2 with TRBJ2-7; D remains unclear. Germline loops: CDR1 SGHTA, CDR2 FQGNSA. V was shortened by 3 bases and J by 1 base, with 13 bases between the two germline ends. The CDR3 is 15 amino acids. CDR3 DNA sequence: TGTGCCAGCAGCTTTAACCCCCCTAATTCCTACGAGCAGTACTTC. Translation: CASSFNPPNSYEQYF.

This clonotype was recorded a few times. CDR3 bases: TGTGCCAGCAGCACTCCACTAGCGCACTCCTACAATGAGCAGTTCTTC. Residues: CASSTPLAHSYNEQFF. The chain combines TRBV7-9 with TRBJ2-1; 7 bases line up with TRBD2. Germline CDR1 reads SEHNR; CDR2 reads FQNEAQ (reference sequence). The trim removed 5 bases at V and 0 bases at J, leaving 7 bases unmatched. This CDR3 has 16 residues.

The chain links TRBV7-2 to TRBJ2-1; either TRBD1 or TRBD2 may supply D (7 bases each). This CDR3 is 15 amino acids long. The germline V gene encodes CDR1 SGHTA and CDR2 FQGNSA. V was trimmed by 4 bases and J by 7 bases, leaving 17 bases between them. The CDR3 spells CASSSAGQYLNEQFF. The DNA for the CDR3 is TGTGCCAGCAGCTCAGCGGGACAGTATTTAAATGAGCAGTTCTTC.

This clonotype was recorded at least ten times. The CDR3 reads CASSPPRRGSSSPLHF. CDR3 DNA: TGTGCCAGCAGCCCCCCCAGGAGAGGGTCTAGTTCACCCCTCCACTTT. J is TRBJ1-6 and V is TRBV13; D unresolved. In germline, CDR1 is PRHDT, CDR2 FYEKMQ (reference sequence). V dropped 5 bases and J dropped 9 bases, with 20 bases sitting between them. CDR3 size: 16 residues.

This sequence joins TRBV18 and TRBJ1-4; D possibly corresponds to TRBD1 (6 bases). The CDR3 is made up of 16 amino acids. Trimming cost V 2 bases and J 8 bases, with 18 bases left between them. Germline-derived CDR1 and CDR2 are KGHSH and LQKENI. CDR3 sequence (DNA): TGTGCCAGCTCACCATATTTCGACGATGGGGGCGAAAAACTGTTTTTT. It specifies CASSPYFDDGGEKLFF.

CDR3 coding DNA: TGTGCCAGCTCCCCGGGTTATGGCTATGGCTACACCTTC. Residues: CASSPGYGYGYTF. This chain joins TRBV25-1 and TRBJ1-2; D is unclear. Trimming left V 8 bases short and J 4 bases short, with 14 bases between. The CDR3 totals 13 residues. The germline CDR1 and CDR2 sequences are MGHDK and SYGVNS.

The chain combines TRBV12-3 or TRBV12-4 with TRBJ2-1, with 7 bases fitting TRBD2. J lost 2 bases, V lost 5 bases, and 9 bases had no gene match. This CDR3 has 16 residues. The chain's CDR3 is CASSRPGLVPYNEQFF. CDR3 DNA: TGTGCCAGCAGTCGACCCGGACTAGTCCCCTACAATGAGCAGTTCTTC.

This clonotype was recorded many times. V is TRBV28 and J is TRBJ1-5; 10 nucleotides agree with TRBD1. The J segment lost 5 bases and the V segment lost 5 bases, leaving 6 bases of the junction unmatched. Per the germline V gene, CDR1 is MDHEN and CDR2 is SYDVKM. The CDR3 has 15 amino acids. The CDR3 reads CASSPGQGGDQPQHF. In DNA form, the CDR3 reads TGTGCCAGCAGTCCCGGACAGGGGGGCGATCAGCCCCAGCATTTT.

This clonotype was seen only a few times. The V call is TRBV6-2 or TRBV6-3, the J call TRBJ2-4; 7 nucleotides align to TRBD1. This CDR3 has 16 residues. In germline, CDR1 is MNHEY, CDR2 SVGEGT. V lost 7 bases and J lost 2; bases outside the gene matches: 11. The CDR3 loop is CASTFDRVGSKNIQYF. DNA of the CDR3: TGTGCCAGCACCTTCGACAGGGTGGGTTCCAAAAACATTCAGTACTTC.

V is TRBV11-2 and J is TRBJ2-5; 12 bases are a match to TRBD1. This CDR3 is built from 15 residues. Trimming took 5 bases from V and 4 from J; bases not matched to a gene: 5. Per the germline V gene, CDR1 is SGHAT and CDR2 is FQNNGV. DNA for the CDR3: TGTGCCAGCAGCCTTGGGGACAGGGGGCGAGAGACCCAGTACTTC. It specifies CASSLGDRGRETQYF.

This clonotype showed up just a few times. The V gene is TRBV29-1, the J gene TRBJ2-7; no reliable D call. The germline V and J ends were trimmed by 4 bases and 3 bases, with 7 bases remaining between them. This CDR3 is 11 amino acids long. CDR1 is SQVTM and CDR2 is ANQGSEA in the germline V gene. The CDR3 DNA reads TGCAGCGTTGGCTCGGACTACGAGCAGTACTTC. Translation: CSVGSDYEQYF.

In this sample, this clonotype turned up many times. V and J are TRBV5-1 and TRBJ1-1; maybe TRBD1 (6 bases). This CDR3 contains 15 residues. The germline CDR1 and CDR2 sequences are SGHRS and YFSETQ. The V end lost 0 bases, the J end lost 4 bases, and 13 bases lay between the germline ends. The CDR3 region is CASSLDRGARTEAFF. In DNA, the CDR3 is TGCGCCAGCAGCTTGGATCGGGGGGCACGCACTGAAGCTTTCTTT. The full variable domain, completed using reference TRBV5-1 and TRBJ1-1, is KAGVTQTPRYLIKTRGQQVTLSCSPISGHRSVSWYQQTPGQGLQFLFEYFSETQRNKGNFPGRFSGRQFSNSRSEMNVSTLELGDSALYLCASSLDRGARTEAFFGQGTRLTVV.

This clonotype was observed at least ten times. This chain links TRBV6-5 with TRBJ1-1; a possible D gene is TRBD1 (5 bases). This CDR3 comprises 15 residues. Germline values: CDR1 MNHEY, CDR2 SVGAGI. The V end was cut by 0 bases, the J end by 4 bases, with 12 bases between. CDR3 residues: CASSYSAGEGTEAFF. DNA of the CDR3: TGTGCCAGCAGTTACTCGGCGGGGGAGGGCACTGAAGCTTTCTTT.

This clonotype was observed a few times. V is TRBV11-2 and J is TRBJ2-7; the match to TRBD2 covers 7 bases. The CDR3 is made up of 14 amino acids. Per the germline V gene, CDR1 is SGHAT and CDR2 is FQNNGV. Trimming took 7 bases from V and 1 from J; bases not matched to a gene: 7. The CDR3: CASTGTTPSYEQYF. CDR3 DNA sequence: TGTGCCAGCACCGGGACTACCCCTTCCTACGAGCAGTACTTC.

The rearrangement uses TRBV7-2 and TRBJ1-1, with 9 positions matching TRBD1. J gave up 11 bases and V 5 bases, and 9 bases lay outside the gene matches. This CDR3 region has 13 residues. Germline values: CDR1 SGHTA, CDR2 FQGNSA. The chain's CDR3 is CASSARDRDYAFF. DNA for the CDR3: TGTGCCAGCAGCGCACGGGACAGGGACTATGCTTTCTTT. Together with reference TRBV7-2 and TRBJ1-1, the CDR3 gives the full variable domain: GAGVSQSPSNKVTEKGKDVELRCDPISGHTALYWYRQSLGQGLEFLIYFQGNSAPDKSGLPSDRFSAERTGGSVSTLTIQRTQQEDSAVYLCASSARDRDYAFFGQGTRLTVV.

This clonotype has just a few counts. This rearrangement joins TRBV20-1 to TRBJ2-2; D may be TRBD2 (5 bases). CDR3 size: 16 residues. The V gene lost 0 bases and the J gene lost 6 bases, with 17 bases spanning the gap. Germline values: CDR1 DFQATT, CDR2 SNEGSKA (reference sequence). CDR3 region: CSARDQEAVRAGELFF. The CDR3 DNA follows: TGCAGTGCTAGAGATCAGGAGGCAGTAAGAGCCGGGGAGCTGTTTTTT.

This clonotype appeared many times. This rearrangement joins TRBV7-9 to TRBJ2-3; TRBD2 matches at 10 bases. Unmatched junction bases numbered 4, after V lost 4 bases and J lost 0 bases. The CDR3 contains 16 residues. From germline, CDR1 is SEHNR and CDR2 FQNEAQ (reference sequence). CDR3 protein: CASSSLLAGSTDTQYF. The DNA of the CDR3 is TGTGCCAGCAGCTCATTACTAGCGGGGAGCACAGATACGCAGTATTTT.

This clonotype was observed many times. The chain links TRBV4-3 to TRBJ2-2; 12 nucleotides match TRBD1. The CDR3 is made up of 15 amino acids. In germline, CDR1 is LGHNA, CDR2 YSLEER. The J segment lost 5 bases and the V segment lost 5 bases, leaving 3 bases of the junction unmatched. The CDR3 nucleotides are TGCGCCAGCAGCTTGGGACAGGGGGCGACCGGGGAGCTGTTTTTT. Amino acid sequence: CASSLGQGATGELFF.

V and J are TRBV14 and TRBJ2-2, with D perhaps TRBD2 (7 bases). V gave up 4 bases and J gave up 6 bases, with 12 bases separating them. The CDR3 has 14 amino acids. Germline V gene lookup returns CDR1 SGHDN and CDR2 FVKESK. The CDR3 is CASSRAGAPGELFF. The CDR3 DNA reads TGTGCCAGCAGCCGCGCGGGGGCCCCCGGGGAGCTGTTTTTT.

This clonotype was seen at least ten times. The CDR3 region is CSVLEGLGTEAFF. CDR3 in DNA: TGCAGCGTCCTGGAGGGGCTCGGCACTGAAGCTTTCTTT. The rearrangement links TRBV29-1 to TRBJ1-1, with D possibly being TRBD1 (5 bases). CDR1 is SQVTM and CDR2 is ANQGSEA in the germline V gene. The CDR3 runs to 13 residues. V was clipped by 6 bases and J by 4 bases, with 15 bases between them.

This clonotype was detected ten times or more. The rearrangement uses TRBV24-1 and TRBJ2-3, with 8 bases matching TRBD2. CDR3 length equals 14 residues. Looked up from germline, CDR1 is KGHDR and CDR2 is SFDVKD. The V segment lost 3 bases and the J segment 5 bases; nucleotides outside the gene matches: 3. As DNA, the CDR3 is TGTGCCACCAGTGATACGGGGGGGAGAGATACGCAGTATTTT. Translating gives CATSDTGGRDTQYF.

This clonotype was detected ten times or more. This chain uses TRBV21-1 with TRBJ2-7; the table names TRBD1, a call not compared with the DNA. TRBV21-1 is noted as a pseudogene. CDR3 length: 17 residues. As DNA, the CDR3 is TGTGCCAGCAGCAAAGCGGTCCCCGGGACAGTTACGAGTTGGCAGTACTTC. Translation gives CASSKAVPGTVTSWQYF.